One and the same sample provided the 20 T cell receptor beta chains below, sequenced in a study of identical twins. TCRdb processed the 5' RACE reads anew with MiXCR; each CDR3 protein has one entry. The sample holds a few hundred thousand distinct CDR3 sequences, roughly 7.1% seen once. The same sample was also studied in work on T cells expressing NK-cell markers.

What was sequenced was CD8+ T cells sorted from blood. These receptors all come from a woman younger than 30 in good health.

The chain joins TRBV5-5 to TRBJ2-7; D gene unclear. With 4 bases removed from V and 0 bases from J, the gap between germline ends came to 23 bases. Germline values: CDR1 SGHKS, CDR2 YYEKEE (reference sequence). This CDR3 contains 18 residues. The CDR3 region is CASSILDFDAQNSYEQYF. The CDR3 DNA follows: TGTGCCAGCAGCATCCTTGATTTTGACGCACAGAACTCCTACGAGCAGTACTTC.

This clonotype was recorded a few times. This sequence joins TRBV7-9 and TRBJ2-3; no clear D gene. The CDR3 is 14 residues long. Germline lookup yields CDR1 SEHNR and CDR2 FQNEAQ (reference sequence). Trimming pared 5 bases from V and 6 bases from J, leaving 15 bases between. The CDR3 nucleotides are TGTGCCAGCAGCCTAACTGGGATCTTGGATACGCAGTATTTT. It translates to CASSLTGILDTQYF.

This clonotype was recorded a few times. The chain joins TRBV20-1 to TRBJ2-5, with D possibly being TRBD2 (5 bases). This CDR3 is built from 15 residues. The germline CDR1 and CDR2 sequences are DFQATT and SNEGSKA (reference sequence). The ends were cut back, 5 bases at V and 4 bases at J, with 20 bases in the middle. CDR3 amino acids: CSAWTLGAGGETQYF. CDR3 in DNA: TGCAGTGCTTGGACGCTAGGAGCCGGAGGAGAGACCCAGTACTTC.

CDR3 amino acids: CASSNPVGGEAFF. The CDR3 DNA is TGTGCCAGCAGTAATCCTGTCGGTGGAGAGGCTTTCTTT. This chain links TRBV27 with TRBJ1-1, with D uncertain. The CDR3 runs 13 residues. Trimming left V 5 bases short and J 11 bases short, with 18 bases between. Per the germline V gene, CDR1 is MNHEY and CDR2 is SMNVEV (reference sequence).

J is TRBJ2-7 and V is TRBV6-1; D may be TRBD2 (6 bases). Trimming cost V 4 bases and J 7 bases, with 20 bases left between them. There are 15 residues in the CDR3. CDR1 is MNHNS and CDR2 is SASEGT in the germline V gene. Here the CDR3 reads CASSGGGLAFEEQYF. CDR3 DNA: TGTGCCAGCAGTGGAGGAGGGCTAGCGTTTGAAGAGCAGTACTTC.

The V call is TRBV19, the J call TRBJ2-3; D call uncertain. Germline CDR1 is LNHDA and CDR2 is SQIVND (reference sequence). The germline V and J ends were trimmed by 5 bases and 2 bases, with 14 bases remaining between them. The CDR3 is made up of 15 amino acids. The chain's CDR3 is CASSQTGSLTDTQYF. CDR3 sequence (DNA): TGTGCCAGTAGTCAAACCGGCTCTCTCACAGATACGCAGTATTTT.

The chain uses TRBV3-1 and TRBJ2-5, with D perhaps TRBD2 (7 bases). This CDR3 comprises 15 residues. V lost 0 bases and J 5 bases, leaving 13 bases between the germline ends. Per the germline V gene, CDR1 is LGHDT and CDR2 is YNNKEL (reference sequence). The CDR3 spells CASSQDGLGGETQYF. CDR3 coding DNA: TGTGCCAGCAGCCAAGATGGACTAGGGGGGGAGACCCAGTACTTC.

This clonotype was seen ten or more times. J is TRBJ2-7 and V is TRBV14, with a weak D call TRBD2 (6 bases). Germline V gene lookup returns CDR1 SGHDN and CDR2 FVKESK. V lost 1 base to trimming and J lost 2 bases, with 9 bases between them. This CDR3 is 14 amino acids long. This CDR3 reads CASSQGRGPYEQYF. CDR3 in DNA: TGTGCCAGCAGCCAAGGGCGGGGCCCCTACGAGCAGTACTTC. Full variable domain (remainder filled in from reference TRBV14 and TRBJ2-7): EAGVTQFPSHSVIEKGQTVTLRCDPISGHDNLYWYRRVMGKEIKFLLHFVKESKQDESGMPNNRFLAERTGGTYSTLKVQPAELEDSGVYFCASSQGRGPYEQYFGPGTRLTVT.

This clonotype was found a few times. The gene calls are TRBV20-1 and TRBJ2-2, with D perhaps TRBD2 (6 bases). With 3 bases removed from V and 4 bases from J, the gap between germline ends came to 6 bases. Germline CDR1 DFQATT, CDR2 SNEGSKA (reference sequence). This CDR3 is 12 amino acids long. CDR3 in DNA: TGCAGTGCTAGCGGGGGCACCGGGGAGCTGTTTTTT. It encodes CSASGGTGELFF.

This clonotype occurred a few times. The V call is TRBV11-2, the J call TRBJ2-1, with D possibly TRBD2 on 5 matching bases. Germline V CDR1 and CDR2: SGHAT, FQNNGV. The CDR3 consists of 15 residues. V dropped 5 bases and J dropped 2 bases, with 13 bases sitting between them. CDR3: CASSPDPGTYNEQFF. CDR3 nucleotides: TGTGCCAGCAGCCCCGACCCGGGGACCTACAATGAGCAGTTCTTC.

The chain employs TRBV28 and TRBJ1-1, with D maybe TRBD1 (6 bases). CDR3 length equals 14 residues. V gave up 6 bases and J gave up 2 bases, with 13 bases separating them. CDR1 and CDR2 (germline): MDHEN, SYDVKM. CDR3 coding DNA: TGTGCCAGCAGCCCAACAGGGACCAACACTGAAGCTTTCTTT. Translating it yields CASSPTGTNTEAFF. Full variable domain (remainder filled in from reference TRBV28 and TRBJ1-1): DVKVTQSSRYLVKRTGEKVFLECVQDMDHENMFWYRQDPGLGLRLIYFSYDVKMKEKGDIPEGYSVSREKKERFSLILESASTNQTSMYLCASSPTGTNTEAFFGQGTRLTVV.

The CDR3 spells CASSEEGGAMVPQYF. DNA for the CDR3: TGTGCCAGCAGTGAAGAGGGGGGGGCGATGGTGCCCCAGTACTTC. The chain has TRBV2 and TRBJ2-5; tentatively, D is TRBD2 (7 bases). Per germline, CDR1 SNHLY and CDR2 FYNNEI. The CDR3 is 15 amino acids. V dropped 1 base and J dropped 9 bases, with 18 bases sitting between them.

The table lists this clonotype with many counts. This sequence joins TRBV29-1 and TRBJ1-2, with D possibly TRBD1 on 5 matching bases. The V end lost 0 bases, the J end lost 8 bases, and 13 bases lay between the germline ends. The CDR3 totals 13 residues. In germline, CDR1 is SQVTM, CDR2 ANQGSEA. CDR3 bases: TGCAGCGTTGAAGATCAAGGAGGGGACGGCTACACCTTC. As protein: CSVEDQGGDGYTF.

This clonotype was observed a handful of times. The rearrangement uses TRBV3-1 and TRBJ1-2; D ambiguous. The CDR3 spans 12 residues. Per the germline V gene, CDR1 is LGHDT and CDR2 is YNNKEL (reference sequence). Between the trimmed V and J ends, which lost 1 base and 6 bases, there was a span of 6 bases. CDR3 amino acids: CASSQGEHGYTF. CDR3 DNA sequence: TGTGCCAGCAGCCAAGGGGAGCATGGCTACACCTTC.

The chain combines TRBV12-3 or TRBV12-4 with TRBJ2-3; D might be TRBD2 (5 bases). The V and J ends lost 6 bases and 10 bases respectively, with 17 bases between them. The CDR3 is made up of 13 amino acids. The CDR3 DNA is TGTGCCAGCAGCCAAGGGAAGGCCGGGGCGCAGTATTTT. Its protein is CASSQGKAGAQYF.

The chain is built from TRBV4-1 and TRBJ2-1; D perhaps matches TRBD1 (5 bases). The germline V gene has CDR1 MGHRA and CDR2 YSYEKL. CDR3 length: 15 residues. V was cut by 1 base and J by 6 bases, with 13 bases left in between. CDR3: CASSQGPVGRNEQFF. The CDR3 DNA sequence: TGCGCCAGCAGCCAAGGCCCGGTGGGGCGCAATGAGCAGTTCTTC.

This clonotype has only a few counts. The J gene is TRBJ2-5, the V gene TRBV11-2; D is tentatively TRBD1 or TRBD2 (5 bases each). V was trimmed by 8 bases and J by 1 base, leaving 20 bases between them. The V gene's germline CDR1 is SGHAT and CDR2 FQNNGV. CDR3 length equals 16 residues. The chain's CDR3 is CASGGDGILFQETQYF. CDR3 nucleotides: TGTGCCAGCGGTGGGGACGGGATACTATTCCAAGAGACCCAGTACTTC. Using reference TRBV11-2 and TRBJ2-5 for the parts outside the CDR3, the full variable domain is EAGVAQSPRYKIIEKRQSVAFWCNPISGHATLYWYQQILGQGPKLLIQFQNNGVVDDSQLPKDRFSAERLKGVDSTLKIQPAKLEDSAVYLCASGGDGILFQETQYFGPGTRLLVL.

The genes are TRBV7-6 and TRBJ2-7; D perhaps matches TRBD1 (6 bases). This CDR3 comprises 13 residues. Germline V gene sequence: CDR1 SGHVS, CDR2 FNYEAQ. Trimming took 4 bases from V and 6 from J, leaving 13 bases between them. CDR3 nucleotide sequence: TGTGCCAGCAGCTCCGGGACATTTGGCGAGCAGTACTTC. This sequence encodes CASSSGTFGEQYF. Looking up the rest from reference TRBV7-6 and TRBJ2-7 gives the full variable domain: GAGVSQSPRYKVTKRGQDVALRCDPISGHVSLYWYRQALGQGPEFLTYFNYEAQQDKSGLPNDRFSAERPEGSISTLTIQRTEQRDSAMYRCASSSGTFGEQYFGPGTRLTVT.

V usage is TRBV6-2 or TRBV6-3 and J usage is TRBJ1-2, with TRBD1 matching 7 bases. V lost 1 base, J lost 4 bases, and 9 bases stayed unmatched. Per germline, CDR1 MNHEY and CDR2 SVGEGT. The CDR3 contains 16 residues. CDR3 DNA sequence: TGTGCCAGCAGTTACTGGCCGGGACAGCTCCCCTATGGCTACACCTTC. This gives the protein CASSYWPGQLPYGYTF.

This clonotype has more than one count but fewer than ten. The rearrangement joins TRBV7-9 to TRBJ1-5; the match to TRBD1 covers 12 bases. With 5 bases clipped from V and 5 bases from J, the junction kept 4 bases outside the gene matches. Per the germline V gene, CDR1 is SEHNR and CDR2 is FQNEAQ (reference sequence). This CDR3 region has 15 residues. The CDR3 region is CASSGDRGRDQPQHF. In DNA form, the CDR3 reads TGTGCCAGCAGCGGGGACAGGGGGCGCGATCAGCCCCAGCATTTT.